The clone carrying this T cell receptor (beta chain) was picked up a small number of times. Antigen: not known. This sample was taken from a study of T-cell memory formation after mild COVID-19. In the study overall: Most TCR clusters belonged to a single donor. Findings and limits, study-wide: Cross-reactive memory apparently joined, as some responding clones appeared in pre-infection memory. The CD4+ clones that contracted clustered mainly within CM and EM, and the CD8+ clones concentrated in EMRA.

Each CDR3 protein gets one entry after TCRdb re-called the 5' RACE reads with MiXCR. The data show a few hundred thousand distinct CDR3 sequences, about 15% seen once. Trimming left V 7 bases short and J 8 bases short, with 14 bases between. The CDR3 has 13 amino acids. The chain recombines TRBV12-3 or TRBV12-4 with TRBJ2-2; D gene unclear. This receptor was taken from a man aged 18 to 29 who had mild COVID-19 (a few samples of this study predate the infection). Cell type and time point are not known. Sample: PBMCs or a T cell subset sorted from them (not recorded which). Written as DNA, the CDR3 is TGTGCCAGCATATCTATGGGGATGGGGGAGCTGTTTTTT. It translates to CASISMGMGELFF.